These 22 T cell receptor beta chains came from one sample sequenced in a study of cytomegalovirus exposure and HLA in healthy donors. The PCR made use of 60 Vbeta and 13 Jbeta primers. The data were produced by immunoSEQ multiplex PCR, yet TCRdb's version contains in-frame clones alone and is incomplete. Among about 160,000 clones, 71% were seen once, and the ten largest hold approximately 3%. The source material was PBMCs. The receptors derive from a woman in her twenties or thirties in good health and CMV-seronegative.

V is TRBV4-3 and J is TRBJ2-5; 10 bases map to TRBD2. With 4 bases clipped from V and 2 bases from J, the junction kept 10 bases outside the gene matches. Germline loops: CDR1 LGHNA, CDR2 YSLEER. CDR3 length: 17 amino acids. The DNA of the CDR3 is TGCGCCAGCAGCCCAAGATTAGCGGGAGGTAATCAAGAGACCCAGTACTTC. It encodes CASSPRLAGGNQETQYF.

The chain has TRBV7-3 and TRBJ2-2, with D hard to call. The ends were cut back, 2 bases at V and 6 bases at J, with 7 bases in the middle. This CDR3 is 13 amino acids long. CDR1 SGHTA and CDR2 FQGTGA come from the germline V gene. CDR3 coding DNA: TGTGCCAGCAGCTTATATAGTCCCGGGGAGCTGTTTTTT. It yields the protein CASSLYSPGELFF.

The V and J genes are TRBV6-1 and TRBJ1-1; the D is unclear. V was trimmed by 7 bases and J by 1 base, leaving 10 bases between them. CDR1 is MNHNS, CDR2 SASEGT, per germline. The CDR3 spans 13 residues. CDR3 amino acids: CASTQRENTEAFF. The CDR3 region has the DNA TGTGCCAGCACCCAGAGGGAGAACACTGAAGCTTTCTTT.

V gene TRBV7-9 combines with J gene TRBJ2-7; tentative D call: TRBD2 (5 bases). The CDR3 has 14 amino acids. Germline CDR1 reads SEHNR; CDR2 reads FQNEAQ (reference sequence). V lost 4 bases and J lost 0, with 10 bases in between. The chain's CDR3 is CASSSDSRSYEQYF. The CDR3 DNA follows: TGTGCCAGCAGCTCGGACTCCCGCTCCTACGAGCAGTACTTC.

This CDR3 is CASSRDRGYNYGYTF. CDR3 bases: TGTGCCAGCAGCCGCGACAGGGGGTATAACTATGGCTACACCTTC. The rearrangement links TRBV7-2 to TRBJ1-2; 9 bases map to TRBD1. CDR3 length: 15 amino acids. J was trimmed by 1 base and V by 5 bases; bases with no gene match: 5. From germline, CDR1 is SGHTA and CDR2 FQGNSA.

V is TRBV7-2 and J is TRBJ2-7, with TRBD1 matching 7 bases. The V segment lost 5 bases and the J segment 3 bases; nucleotides outside the gene matches: 4. Germline V lookup: CDR1 SGHTA, CDR2 FQGNSA. The CDR3 has 13 amino acids. The CDR3 protein is CASSGDSFYEQYF. CDR3 in DNA: TGTGCCAGCAGCGGGGACAGCTTCTACGAGCAGTACTTC.

This chain links TRBV19 with TRBJ2-7; D might be TRBD2 (5 bases). V dropped 1 base and J dropped 3 bases, with 16 bases sitting between them. Germline CDR1 and CDR2: LNHDA and SQIVND (reference sequence). CDR3 length equals 16 residues. CDR3 DNA sequence: TGTGCCAGTAGTATAGGAGCGGCCCTAAGGAACTACGAGCAGTACTTC. Protein product: CASSIGAALRNYEQYF.

The CDR3, as DNA: TGCAGCGTTGAGATAGCGAGCTACGAGCAGTACTTC. Amino acids: CSVEIASYEQYF. V gene TRBV29-1 combines with J gene TRBJ2-7; D perhaps matches TRBD2 (5 bases). The CDR3 has 12 amino acids. Per germline, CDR1 SQVTM and CDR2 ANQGSEA. V lost 3 bases to trimming and J lost 3 bases, with 9 bases between them.

The genes are TRBV7-9 and TRBJ1-2; maybe TRBD1 (6 bases). Trimming took 2 bases from V and 3 from J, leaving 7 bases between them. Germline CDR1 is SEHNR and CDR2 is FQNEAQ (reference sequence). This CDR3 has 13 residues. The CDR3 sequence: CASSLTGYYGYTF. The CDR3 coding sequence is TGTGCCAGCAGCTTAACAGGGTACTATGGCTACACCTTC.

This clone was recorded a few times. The V and J genes are TRBV28 and TRBJ2-5, with 11 bases fitting TRBD2. Germline assignment: CDR1 MDHEN and CDR2 SYDVKM. Trimming took 6 bases from V and 6 from J; bases not matched to a gene: 9. The CDR3 runs 15 residues. CDR3 sequence reads: CASSTTSGGRKTQYF. The CDR3 DNA reads as TGTGCCAGCAGCACCACTAGCGGGGGAAGAAAGACCCAGTACTTC.

The CDR3 DNA follows: TGTGCCATCGATGGACAGACGAACACTGAAGCTTTCTTT. It codes for CAIDGQTNTEAFF. This chain joins TRBV7-9 and TRBJ1-1; D perhaps matches TRBD1 (6 bases). Trimming removed 10 bases at V and 1 base at J, with 13 bases between. Germline CDR1 reads SEHNR; CDR2 reads FQNEAQ (reference sequence). This CDR3 is 13 amino acids long.

The rearrangement links TRBV7-9 to TRBJ2-1; 8 nucleotides line up with TRBD2. With 11 bases clipped from V and 6 bases from J, the junction kept 12 bases outside the gene matches. The CDR3 is 14 residues long. From germline, CDR1 is SEHNR and CDR2 FQNEAQ (reference sequence). CDR3 sequence reads: CAGIGAGEGNEQFF. CDR3 nucleotide sequence: TGTGCCGGTATAGGAGCGGGAGAGGGCAATGAGCAGTTCTTC.

This clone was seen only a few times. The genes are TRBV7-9 and TRBJ1-5; perhaps TRBD1 as D (6 bases). This CDR3 is 13 amino acids long. Between the trimmed V and J ends, which lost 5 bases and 6 bases, there was a span of 11 bases. From germline, CDR1 is SEHNR and CDR2 FQNEAQ (reference sequence). CDR3 nucleotide sequence: TGTGCCAGCAGCCCTCAGGGGTCTCAGCCCCAGCATTTT. It is translated as CASSPQGSQPQHF.

The chain employs TRBV6-5 and TRBJ2-3; no definite D call. V was shortened by 8 bases and J by 0 bases, with 6 bases between the two germline ends. The CDR3 runs 12 residues. Germline CDR1 is MNHEY and CDR2 is SVGAGI. The CDR3 DNA reads as TGTGCCAGCCGCACAAGCACAGATACGCAGTATTTT. It encodes CASRTSTDTQYF.

In this sample, this clone turned up once. The V and J genes are TRBV28 and TRBJ2-7; 10 bases are a match to TRBD2. V shed 8 bases, J shed 2 bases, and the junction held 6 bases outside the gene matches. In germline, CDR1 is MDHEN, CDR2 SYDVKM. CDR3 size: 14 residues. The CDR3 reads CASAGTSDPYEQYF. The CDR3 nucleotides are TGTGCCAGCGCCGGGACTAGCGACCCCTACGAGCAGTACTTC.

The chain employs TRBV4-2 and TRBJ1-1; D unresolved. The germline V gene has CDR1 LGHNA and CDR2 YNFKEQ. Trimming took 1 base from V and 7 from J, leaving 13 bases between them. This CDR3 has 14 residues. CDR3 DNA: TGTGCCAGCAGCCAAGTTGGAGAGAGCAATGAAGCTTTCTTT. This gives the protein CASSQVGESNEAFF.

This sequence joins TRBV6-1 and TRBJ1-4, with 10 nucleotides matching TRBD1. Germline lookup yields CDR1 MNHNS and CDR2 SASEGT. Trimming at V came to 5 bases and at J to 7 bases, leaving 7 bases not matched to a gene. The CDR3 contains 15 residues. DNA for the CDR3: TGTGCCAGCAGTCCCGGACAGGGGGGAAGTGAAAAACTGTTTTTT. As protein: CASSPGQGGSEKLFF.

This clone has just a few counts. J is TRBJ2-3 and V is TRBV2; 10 nucleotides match TRBD2. This CDR3 has 15 amino acids. CDR1 is SNHLY and CDR2 is FYNNEI in the germline V gene. Germline trimming cut 5 bases from V and 0 bases from J; bases unmatched to any gene: 2. The CDR3 DNA reads as TGTGCCAGCAGTTGGACTAGCGGAAGCACAGATACGCAGTATTTT. This codes for CASSWTSGSTDTQYF.

The chain joins TRBV5-1 to TRBJ2-3; the D gene is possibly TRBD1 (6 bases). This CDR3 contains 15 residues. V was shortened by 0 bases and J by 6 bases, with 14 bases between the two germline ends. Germline CDR1 is SGHRS and CDR2 is YFSETQ. The CDR3 sequence: CASSLEGVRADTQYF. DNA for the CDR3: TGCGCCAGCAGCTTGGAGGGGGTTAGGGCGGATACGCAGTATTTT.

The rearrangement uses TRBV15 and TRBJ1-5, with 7 bases lining up with TRBD1. Trimming at V came to 6 bases and at J to 5 bases, leaving 10 bases not matched to a gene. Germline-derived CDR1 and CDR2 are LNHNV and YYDKDF (reference sequence). CDR3 length: 15 residues. CDR3 bases: TGTGCCACCAGAGAGCGACAGGGTTCAGATCAGCCCCAGCATTTT. Its translation: CATRERQGSDQPQHF.

This clone was counted a single time. This sequence joins TRBV10-3 and TRBJ1-6, with 9 bases matching TRBD1. J lost 10 bases, V lost 8 bases, and 9 bases had no gene match. Germline V gene sequence: CDR1 ENHRY, CDR2 SYGVKD. This CDR3 has 14 amino acids. CDR3 sequence (DNA): TGTGCCATCGGATCAGGGACAGGGAAATCACCCCTCCACTTT. This sequence encodes CAIGSGTGKSPLHF.

The chain couples TRBV7-9 to TRBJ2-7; D is uncertain. V was cut by 2 bases and J by 6 bases, with 11 bases left in between. The germline gives CDR1 SEHNR, CDR2 FQNEAQ (reference sequence). The CDR3 runs 13 residues. The CDR3 DNA is TGTGCCAGCAGCTTATATCCACTACGCGAGCAGTACTTC. Translated: CASSLYPLREQYF.